This T cell receptor (beta chain) derives from a study of patients and donors after allogeneic stem cell transplantation. This clonotype is judged medium-sized. One entry per CDR3 protein results from TCRdb running MiXCR on the RT-PCR reads. This table has 630 or so distinct CDR3 sequences, around 1.5% appearing once. This CDR3 has 15 amino acids. With 1 base removed from V and 4 bases from J, the gap between germline ends came to 10 bases. Looked up from germline, CDR1 is MGHDK and CDR2 is SYGVNS. The sample was blood, either unsorted or a sorted T cell fraction (not recorded which). This TCR was sampled from a human donor who was either an allogeneic HSCT recipient or a stem cell or donor lymphocyte infusion donor (not recorded which). It is not recorded whose cells these are; they may come from a transplant donor. The chain combines TRBV25-1 with TRBJ1-4; TRBD1 might be the D (5 bases). CDR3 coding DNA: TGTGCCAGCAGTGAATTGGGACCGATTAATGAAAAACTGTTTTTT. Encoded protein: CASSELGPINEKLFF.